Following are 8 T cell receptor beta chains from one sample sequenced in a study of graft-versus-host responses after intestinal transplantation. The method was immunoSEQ multiplex PCR; TCRdb's version includes in-frame clones alone and lacks a portion of them. This sample yields about 59,000 clones, of which almost 95% are seen a single time; about 0.41% belongs to the top ten. These TCRs' antigens remain unknown. The sample consisted of unstimulated CD4+ T cells sorted from spleen or lymph node cells, taken before transplant. These receptors originate from a human donor who was the organ donor for an intestinal transplant.

The chain joins TRBV11-2 to TRBJ2-7, with 8 bases matching TRBD2. The CDR3 loop spans 18 amino acids. CDR1 and CDR2 (germline): SGHAT, FQNNGV. The V and J ends lost 0 bases and 4 bases, in that order; junction bases with no gene match: 14. This CDR3 reads CASSLENSARRGDYEQYF. CDR3 sequence (DNA): TGTGCCAGCAGCTTAGAAAATTCAGCTCGGCGGGGGGATTACGAGCAGTACTTC.

The V call is TRBV19, the J call TRBJ2-2, with TRBD2 as a possible D gene (5 bases). The CDR3 consists of 16 residues. The V end lost 4 bases, the J end lost 8 bases, and 20 bases lay between the germline ends. The germline gives CDR1 LNHDA, CDR2 SQIVND (reference sequence). CDR3 sequence (DNA): TGTGCCAGTAGTACCCCCGGGAAGGGCGGTTCGGGGGAGCTGTTTTTT. This encodes CASSTPGKGGSGELFF.

V usage is TRBV19 and J usage is TRBJ1-5; D not certain. CDR1 LNHDA and CDR2 SQIVND come from the germline V gene (reference sequence). CDR3 length equals 15 residues. V lost 2 bases, J lost 3 bases, and 11 bases lay in between. The CDR3 bases are TGTGCCAGTAGTATACCCGGACGGTTCAATCAGCCCCAGCATTTT. The encoded protein is CASSIPGRFNQPQHF.

This sequence joins TRBV6-1 and TRBJ2-7, with 9 bases lining up with TRBD1. V lost 6 bases to trimming and J lost 1 base; unmatched junction nucleotides: 7. Germline CDR1 MNHNS, CDR2 SASEGT. CDR3 length: 15 amino acids. The CDR3 here is CASSSQGALSYEQYF. As DNA, the CDR3 is TGTGCCAGCAGCTCACAGGGGGCCCTTTCCTACGAGCAGTACTTC.

The chain is built from TRBV19 and TRBJ2-3, with TRBD2 as a possible D gene (6 bases). Germline V lookup: CDR1 LNHDA, CDR2 SQIVND (reference sequence). V was pared by 8 bases and J by 1 base, with 19 bases between. The CDR3 loop spans 16 amino acids. CDR3 amino acids: CASQTRGREGTDTQYF. DNA of the CDR3: TGTGCCAGTCAAACTCGCGGCAGGGAGGGCACAGATACGCAGTATTTT.

The genes are TRBV5-4 and TRBJ2-7, with a tentative D call TRBD2 (6 bases). V was clipped by 4 bases and J by 2 bases, with 16 bases between them. The CDR3 runs to 15 residues. Germline V gene lookup returns CDR1 SGHNT and CDR2 YYREEE (reference sequence). In nucleotides, the CDR3 is TGTGCCAGCAGCCTCCCGGGACTGAGTGCCTACGAGCAGTACTTC. It yields the protein CASSLPGLSAYEQYF.

About this clone itself: The same CDR3 is also encoded by other DNA sequences in this sample. V usage is TRBV7-9 and J usage is TRBJ2-7; no reliable D call. Germline V lookup: CDR1 SEHNR, CDR2 FQNEAQ (reference sequence). CDR3 size: 11 residues. Trimming took 1 base from V and 3 from J, leaving 1 base between them. The CDR3: CASSLDYEQYF. The CDR3 bases are TGTGCCAGCAGCTTAGACTACGAGCAGTACTTC.

V is TRBV30 and J is TRBJ1-2; 10 nucleotides match TRBD1. Losses at the gene ends were 7 bases for V and 4 bases for J; bases not matched to a gene: 15. CDR3 size: 16 residues. Germline CDR1 GTSNPN, CDR2 SVGIG (reference sequence). CDR3 DNA: TGTGCCTACCCCAAACTTAGACAGGGGGCGGCCTATGGCTACACCTTC. Amino acid sequence: CAYPKLRQGAAYGYTF.